Listed here are 6 T cell receptor beta chains from one sample, sequenced in a study of blood T cell repertoires in COVID-19. The table came from immunoSEQ multiplex PCR; TCRdb's copy has only in-frame clones and leaves some out. The repertoire includes a few hundred thousand clones, around nine tenths of them detected once, and about 3% sits in the top ten. The source material was peripheral blood. The receptors originated from a man younger than 30 with active or convalescent COVID-19.

The J gene is TRBJ2-7, the V gene TRBV6-6, with 8 bases matching TRBD1. This CDR3 has 15 residues. The germline CDR1 and CDR2 sequences are MNHNY and SVGAGI (reference sequence). The V gene end was trimmed by 5 bases and the J gene end by 3 bases; junction bases not matched to a gene: 9. For the CDR3, the DNA is TGTGCCAGCAGTCTGCTGGACAGGGCGAGCTACGAGCAGTACTTC. Translation: CASSLLDRASYEQYF.

V gene TRBV19 combines with J gene TRBJ1-6, with 11 bases matching TRBD1. CDR1 LNHDA and CDR2 SQIVND come from the germline V gene (reference sequence). The CDR3 sequence is 14 residues long. V lost 10 bases, J lost 10 bases, and 9 bases stayed unmatched. CDR3 protein: CATPGQGAESPLHF. The CDR3 DNA sequence: TGTGCCACCCCCGGACAGGGGGCGGAATCACCCCTCCACTTT.

V and J are TRBV6-5 and TRBJ2-3, with 8 positions matching TRBD1. V shed 8 bases and J 1 base; nucleotides not matched to a gene: 2. The CDR3 sequence is 13 residues long. Looked up from germline, CDR1 is MNHEY and CDR2 is SVGAGI. The CDR3 here is CASDRGRTDTQYF. In nucleotides, the CDR3 is TGTGCCAGCGACAGGGGTCGCACAGATACGCAGTATTTT.

This clone was counted a few times. The chain uses TRBV7-8 and TRBJ1-2, with 9 positions matching TRBD1. The CDR3 covers 14 residues. Germline loops: CDR1 SGHVS, CDR2 FQNEAQ. The ends lost 5 bases at V and 3 bases at J; junction bases unmatched: 4. The CDR3 sequence is CASSGDRDYYGYTF. Written as DNA, the CDR3 is TGTGCCAGCAGCGGGGACAGGGACTACTATGGCTACACCTTC.

A single count supports this clone. The genes are TRBV4-3 and TRBJ1-4, with TRBD1 identical over 11 bases. With V trimmed by 1 base and J by 0 bases, 7 bases remained unmatched. This CDR3 contains 19 residues. Germline V gives CDR1 LGHNA, CDR2 YSLEER. CDR3 residues: CASSQAWTGGSTTNEKLFF. The CDR3 DNA reads TGCGCCAGCAGCCAAGCTTGGACAGGGGGCTCTACAACTAATGAAAAACTGTTTTTT.

V gene TRBV6-4 combines with J gene TRBJ2-3; no clear D. CDR3 length: 14 residues. Trimming cost V 1 base and J 2 bases, with 7 bases left between them. Germline CDR1 is MRHNA and CDR2 is SNTAGT. The CDR3 DNA reads as TGTGCCAGCAGTGACTATCCCTCCACAGATACGCAGTATTTT. This encodes CASSDYPSTDTQYF.